A single sample gave rise to the 27 T cell receptor beta chains below, sequenced in a study of shared clonotypes between healthy human individuals. Here immunoSEQ multiplex PCR was the method, and the copy in TCRdb shows in-frame clones only, minus some. The sample includes about 510,000 clones, 75% to 80% of them seen just once. The sequenced sample was PBMCs. These receptors originate from a woman aged 40 to 50 in good health. Some clones in this sample may be carry-over from other donors' samples.

The chain joins TRBV5-1 to TRBJ2-7, with D unresolved. The CDR3 runs to 13 residues. The V end was cut by 3 bases, the J end by 0 bases, with 7 bases between. In germline, CDR1 is SGHRS, CDR2 YFSETQ. CDR3 region: CASSSRDSYEQYF. DNA for the CDR3: TGCGCCAGCAGCTCTAGGGACTCCTACGAGCAGTACTTC.

The chain couples TRBV27 to TRBJ2-3; no firm D call. This CDR3 has 13 residues. CDR1 and CDR2 (germline): MNHEY, SMNVEV (reference sequence). Trimming removed 2 bases from V and 4 bases from J, with 7 bases in between. CDR3 sequence: CASSLAVSDTQYF. In DNA form, the CDR3 reads TGTGCCAGCAGTTTAGCGGTGTCAGATACGCAGTATTTT.

The chain has TRBV7-9 and TRBJ2-1, with D perhaps assigned TRBD1 or TRBD2 (6 bases each). V was pared by 3 bases and J by 4 bases, with 16 bases between. CDR1 and CDR2 (germline): SEHNR, FQNEAQ (reference sequence). This CDR3 has 16 residues. CDR3 in DNA: TGTGCCAGCAGCTTTTCCCCTGAGGGGGGTTACAATGAGCAGTTCTTC. It specifies CASSFSPEGGYNEQFF.

The rearrangement joins TRBV5-5 to TRBJ1-5; TRBD1 aligns across 8 bases. Germline assignment: CDR1 SGHKS and CDR2 YYEKEE (reference sequence). The V segment lost 3 bases and the J segment 4 bases; nucleotides outside the gene matches: 6. The CDR3 runs to 15 residues. CDR3 coding DNA: TGTGCCAGCAGCTCCGAGGGACAGGAGAATCAGCCCCAGCATTTT. Translating it yields CASSSEGQENQPQHF.

A note on this clone: The same CDR3 is also encoded by other DNA sequences in this sample. This chain links TRBV9 with TRBJ2-3; D is undetermined. Germline V gene lookup returns CDR1 SGDLS and CDR2 YYNGEE. The CDR3 loop spans 12 amino acids. V gave up 0 bases and J gave up 4 bases, with 3 bases separating them. The CDR3 DNA reads TGTGCCAGCAGCGTAGATGCAGATACGCAGTATTTT. Translated: CASSVDADTQYF.

This chain uses TRBV11-2 with TRBJ2-7; TRBD1 matches 7 bases. There are 15 residues in the CDR3. The ends lost 2 bases at V and 2 bases at J; junction bases unmatched: 6. Germline V CDR1 and CDR2: SGHAT, FQNNGV. CDR3 amino acids: CASSLPGTVAYEQYF. The CDR3 nucleotides read TGTGCCAGCAGCTTACCCGGGACAGTTGCCTACGAGCAGTACTTC.

This clone has more than one count but fewer than ten. CDR3 residues: CAWDSGIGAKNIQYF. CDR3 in DNA: TGTGCCTGGGATAGCGGGATTGGAGCCAAAAACATTCAGTACTTC. V and J are TRBV30 and TRBJ2-4; 8 bases align to TRBD2. V lost 5 bases to trimming and J lost 0 bases; unmatched junction nucleotides: 6. CDR1 and CDR2 (germline): GTSNPN, SVGIG (reference sequence). The CDR3 runs to 15 residues.

The chain joins TRBV28 to TRBJ2-7; D gene unclear. V was shortened by 3 bases and J by 8 bases, with 17 bases between the two germline ends. Looked up from germline, CDR1 is MDHEN and CDR2 is SYDVKM. This CDR3 is built from 14 residues. The CDR3 DNA is TGTGCCAGCAGTTTCTGGTTGGAAGAGTCGAAGCAGTACTTC. Translated: CASSFWLEESKQYF.

This sequence joins TRBV5-1 and TRBJ2-3; the match to TRBD2 covers 8 bases. This CDR3 is built from 15 residues. Per the germline V gene, CDR1 is SGHRS and CDR2 is YFSETQ. After removal of 2 bases from V and 5 bases from J, the junction contained 7 bases not matched to a gene. CDR3 sequence reads: CASSFKRERKDTQYF. The DNA of the CDR3 is TGCGCCAGCAGCTTCAAGCGGGAGCGGAAAGATACGCAGTATTTT. Together with reference TRBV5-1 and TRBJ2-3, the CDR3 gives the full variable domain: KAGVTQTPRYLIKTRGQQVTLSCSPISGHRSVSWYQQTPGQGLQFLFEYFSETQRNKGNFPGRFSGRQFSNSRSEMNVSTLELGDSALYLCASSFKRERKDTQYFGPGTRLTVL.

This clone appeared a few times. The V gene is TRBV9, the J gene TRBJ2-3, with D maybe TRBD2 (6 bases). Per the germline V gene, CDR1 is SGDLS and CDR2 is YYNGEE. Trimming stripped 4 bases from V and 2 bases from J, with 14 bases between. This CDR3 spans 15 amino acids. The CDR3 DNA follows: TGTGCCAGCAGCCCTCGATCTAGCGACACAGATACGCAGTATTTT. It yields the protein CASSPRSSDTDTQYF. The full variable domain, with the rest looked up from reference TRBV9 and TRBJ2-3, is DSGVTQTPKHLITATGQRVTLRCSPRSGDLSVYWYQQSLDQGLQFLIQYYNGEERAKGNILERFSAQQFPDLHSELNLSSLELGDSALYFCASSPRSSDTDTQYFGPGTRLTVL.

The V call is TRBV19, the J call TRBJ2-1; TRBD2 is a possible D gene (5 bases). The CDR3 consists of 12 residues. Germline CDR1 LNHDA, CDR2 SQIVND (reference sequence). V was clipped by 1 base and J by 10 bases, with 8 bases between them. The CDR3 region is CASSIVLAEQFF. CDR3 nucleotide sequence: TGTGCCAGTAGTATAGTATTAGCGGAGCAGTTCTTC.

The chain has TRBV19 and TRBJ2-3; maybe TRBD1 (6 bases). Trimming removed 6 bases from V and 0 bases from J, with 7 bases in between. This CDR3 is 13 amino acids long. CDR1 LNHDA and CDR2 SQIVND come from the germline V gene (reference sequence). DNA of the CDR3: TGTGCCAGTAGGACAGGTAGCACAGATACGCAGTATTTT. Translated, it gives CASRTGSTDTQYF.

Regarding this clone: At one boundary the junction diverges from the germline segment, which might be a read error. The chain couples TRBV7-7 to TRBJ2-7; 9 nucleotides align to TRBD1. This CDR3 is built from 13 residues. Germline V gives CDR1 SSHAT, CDR2 FNYEAQ (reference sequence). The CDR3 DNA reads as TGTGCTAGCAGCTTTGACAGGGGGGGCGAGCAGTACTTC. As protein: CASSFDRGGEQYF.

V and J are TRBV7-3 and TRBJ2-3, with 11 bases aligning to TRBD2. CDR3 size: 15 residues. Germline V gene lookup returns CDR1 SGHTA and CDR2 FQGTGA. V was pared by 5 bases and J by 6 bases, with 7 bases of the junction left unmatched. For the CDR3, the DNA is TGTGCCAGCAGCCTTCGGCCTAGCGGGAGGGATACGCAGTATTTT. This sequence encodes CASSLRPSGRDTQYF.

The chain uses TRBV25-1 and TRBJ1-3; D gene unclear. V dropped 7 bases and J dropped 0 bases, with 10 bases sitting between them. CDR1 is MGHDK and CDR2 is SYGVNS in the germline V gene. CDR3 size: 14 residues. CDR3 nucleotide sequence: TGTGCCAGCAAGGAGCACGGCTCTGGAAACACCATATATTTT. Its protein is CASKEHGSGNTIYF.

The V and J genes are TRBV5-1 and TRBJ1-1; D unresolved. V lost 4 bases and J lost 5, with 21 bases in between. Germline-derived CDR1 and CDR2 are SGHRS and YFSETQ. The length of the CDR3 is 16 residues. The DNA of the CDR3 is TGCGCCAGCAGCAGTATCCTGCTATCGGAAGGTACTGAAGCTTTCTTT. This sequence encodes CASSSILLSEGTEAFF.

This clone was recorded only once. The chain joins TRBV5-1 to TRBJ2-7; the match to TRBD1 covers 9 bases. The CDR3 is made up of 15 amino acids. V dropped 2 bases and J dropped 5; count of bases not matched to a gene: 8. The germline CDR1 and CDR2 sequences are SGHRS and YFSETQ. The DNA for the CDR3 is TGCGCCAGCAGCTTAATGGGACAGGGTCCGGACGAGCAGTACTTC. It specifies CASSLMGQGPDEQYF.

The chain recombines TRBV18 with TRBJ2-3; tentatively, D is TRBD2 (7 bases). The ends were cut back, 3 bases at V and 4 bases at J, with 23 bases in the middle. The CDR3 is 18 amino acids. The germline V gene has CDR1 KGHSH and CDR2 LQKENI. CDR3 amino acids: CASSPDSFAGVSADTQYF. In nucleotides, the CDR3 is TGTGCCAGCTCACCGGACAGTTTTGCGGGAGTGTCGGCAGATACGCAGTATTTT.

This chain joins TRBV11-3 and TRBJ1-1, with D unclear. The CDR3 spans 13 residues. Looked up from germline, CDR1 is SGHNT and CDR2 is YENEEA. V was pared by 3 bases and J by 1 base, with 6 bases between. The CDR3 DNA sequence: TGTGCCAGCAGCTTTAGGAGGAACACTGAAGCTTTCTTT. Translation gives CASSFRRNTEAFF.

The V call is TRBV13, the J call TRBJ2-1; TRBD2 matches at 11 bases. The V and J ends lost 0 bases and 2 bases, in that order; junction bases with no gene match: 0. This CDR3 has 16 amino acids. Germline V gives CDR1 PRHDT, CDR2 FYEKMQ (reference sequence). The CDR3 is CASSLGGLAAYNEQFF. In DNA, the CDR3 is TGTGCCAGCAGCTTAGGGGGACTAGCGGCCTACAATGAGCAGTTCTTC.

The chain carries TRBV5-6 and TRBJ2-4, with D tentatively TRBD1 (6 bases). From germline, CDR1 is SGHDT and CDR2 YYEEEE. This CDR3 has 15 amino acids. Trimming cost V 4 bases and J 3 bases, with 14 bases left between them. The CDR3 DNA follows: TGTGCCAGCAGCCCGAAAAGGGGGAACAAAAACATTCAGTACTTC. This translates into CASSPKRGNKNIQYF.

In DNA, the CDR3 is TGTGCCAGCAGTTTATTAGGCATTAACTATGGCTACACCTTC. This sequence encodes CASSLLGINYGYTF. V gene TRBV28 combines with J gene TRBJ1-2, with unresolved D. CDR1 MDHEN and CDR2 SYDVKM come from the germline V gene. The CDR3 consists of 14 residues. Trimming shortened V by 1 base and J by 1 base, and 7 bases separated the two germline ends.

This rearrangement joins TRBV27 to TRBJ2-6, with 13 bases identical to TRBD2. V lost 5 bases, J lost 1 base, and 14 bases stayed unmatched. The germline CDR1 and CDR2 sequences are MNHEY and SMNVEV (reference sequence). The CDR3 length is 21 residues. Written as DNA, the CDR3 is TGTGCCAGCAGTCGTAGACTAGCGGGAGGAAAAGCTGTATCTGGGGCCAACGTCCTGACTTTC. Its translation is CASSRRLAGGKAVSGANVLTF.

The chain employs TRBV7-6 and TRBJ2-7; 8 positions agree with TRBD2. Germline values: CDR1 SGHVS, CDR2 FNYEAQ. CDR3 length equals 14 residues. Trimming at V came to 5 bases and at J to 5 bases, leaving 8 bases not matched to a gene. The CDR3 coding sequence is TGTGCCAGCAGCCCCCCGGGGGGGTTAAACGAGCAGTACTTC. Its protein product is CASSPPGGLNEQYF.

The V call is TRBV6-1, the J call TRBJ1-4; 7 bases align to TRBD1. Per germline, CDR1 MNHNS and CDR2 SASEGT. J gave up 7 bases and V 2 bases, and 7 bases lay outside the gene matches. The CDR3 covers 15 residues. CDR3 amino acids: CASSELTGASEKLFF. In DNA form, the CDR3 reads TGTGCCAGCAGTGAATTAACAGGGGCAAGTGAAAAACTGTTTTTT.

The chain recombines TRBV19 with TRBJ2-1, with TRBD2 identical over 8 bases. V was pared by 1 base and J by 4 bases, with 3 bases of the junction left unmatched. Germline V gives CDR1 LNHDA, CDR2 SQIVND (reference sequence). The CDR3 contains 15 residues. CDR3 nucleotides: TGTGCCAGTAGTATAGCTAGCGGGCCTTACAATGAGCAGTTCTTC. Translated, it gives CASSIASGPYNEQFF.

J is TRBJ2-7 and V is TRBV30; 12 positions match TRBD2. CDR1 is GTSNPN and CDR2 is SVGIG in the germline V gene (reference sequence). This CDR3 region has 14 residues. Trimming took 1 base from V and 7 from J; bases not matched to a gene: 5. The CDR3 spells CAWSGLAGVGEQYF. The CDR3 DNA sequence: TGTGCCTGGAGTGGACTAGCGGGAGTTGGGGAGCAGTACTTC. Complete variable domain (other parts from reference TRBV30 and TRBJ2-7): SQTIHQWPATLVQPVGSPLSLECTVEGTSNPNLYWYRQAAGRGLQLLFYSVGIGQISSEVPQNLSASRPQDRQFILSSKKLLLSDSGFYLCAWSGLAGVGEQYFGPGTRLTVT.